In this sample, the clone carrying this T cell receptor beta chain turned up many times. Its antigen is not identified. The sample belongs to a study of blood T cells in healthy people across ages. Study as a whole: Template-switching capture recovered about one barcoded beta molecule per two T cells. Study-wide results and caveats: Among T cells, TCR beta diversity per million cells dropped roughly linearly as age rose.

It was with a sample-barcoded 5' primer and a J-beta primer mix that a second PCR of about 6 to 12 cycles was run. MiXCR, applied by TCRdb to the 5' RACE reads, yields one record per CDR3 protein. The table has around 710,000 distinct CDR3 sequences, roughly 45% seen once; the top ten hold 20% to 25%. At least 7 million PBMCs were isolated per sample. Sequenced: blood. The receptor comes from a woman in her sixties in good health.

The CDR3 nucleotides read TGTGCCAGCAGCCACGGGGCCTCTGGGGCCAACGTCCTGACTTTC. As protein: CASSHGASGANVLTF. The chain couples TRBV6-2 or TRBV6-3 to TRBJ2-6; D is tentatively TRBD1 or TRBD2 (5 bases each). CDR1 is MNHEY, CDR2 SVGEGT, per germline. V lost 6 bases and J 0 bases, leaving 9 bases between the germline ends. The CDR3 loop spans 15 amino acids.